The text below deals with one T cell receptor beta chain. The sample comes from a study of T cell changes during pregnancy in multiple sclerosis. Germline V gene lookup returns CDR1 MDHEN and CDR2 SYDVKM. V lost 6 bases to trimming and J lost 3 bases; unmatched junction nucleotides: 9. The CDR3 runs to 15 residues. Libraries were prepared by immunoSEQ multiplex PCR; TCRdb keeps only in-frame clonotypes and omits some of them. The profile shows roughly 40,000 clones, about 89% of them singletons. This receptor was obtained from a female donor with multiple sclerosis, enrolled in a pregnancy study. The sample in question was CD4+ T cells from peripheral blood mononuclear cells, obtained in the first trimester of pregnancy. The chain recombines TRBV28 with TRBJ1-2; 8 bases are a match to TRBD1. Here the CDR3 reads CASRLDRVLYYGYTF. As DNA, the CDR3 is TGTGCCAGCAGGCTGGACAGGGTCTTGTACTATGGCTACACCTTC.